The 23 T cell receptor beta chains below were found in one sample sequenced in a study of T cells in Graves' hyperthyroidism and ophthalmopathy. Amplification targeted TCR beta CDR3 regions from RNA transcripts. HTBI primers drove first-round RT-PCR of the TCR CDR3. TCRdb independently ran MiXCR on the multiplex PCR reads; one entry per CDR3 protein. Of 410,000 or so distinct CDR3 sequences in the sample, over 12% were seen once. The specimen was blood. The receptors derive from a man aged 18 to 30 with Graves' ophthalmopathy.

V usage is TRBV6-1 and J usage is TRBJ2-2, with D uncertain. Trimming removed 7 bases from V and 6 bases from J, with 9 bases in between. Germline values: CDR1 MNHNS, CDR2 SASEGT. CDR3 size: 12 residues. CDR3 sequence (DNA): TGTGCCAGCACCACCTTTCCCGGGGAGCTGTTTTTT. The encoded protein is CASTTFPGELFF.

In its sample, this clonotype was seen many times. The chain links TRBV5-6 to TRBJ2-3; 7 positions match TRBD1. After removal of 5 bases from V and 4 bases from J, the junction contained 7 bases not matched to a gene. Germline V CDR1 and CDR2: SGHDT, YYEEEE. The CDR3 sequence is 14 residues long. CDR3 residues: CASRSGTEADTQYF. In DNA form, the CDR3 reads TGTGCCAGCAGGTCCGGGACAGAGGCAGATACGCAGTATTTT.

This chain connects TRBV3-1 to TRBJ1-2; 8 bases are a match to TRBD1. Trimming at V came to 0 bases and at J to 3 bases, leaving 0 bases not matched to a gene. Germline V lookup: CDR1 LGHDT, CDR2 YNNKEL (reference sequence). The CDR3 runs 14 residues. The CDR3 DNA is TGTGCCAGCAGCCAAGAGGACAGGGACTATGGCTACACCTTC. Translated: CASSQEDRDYGYTF.

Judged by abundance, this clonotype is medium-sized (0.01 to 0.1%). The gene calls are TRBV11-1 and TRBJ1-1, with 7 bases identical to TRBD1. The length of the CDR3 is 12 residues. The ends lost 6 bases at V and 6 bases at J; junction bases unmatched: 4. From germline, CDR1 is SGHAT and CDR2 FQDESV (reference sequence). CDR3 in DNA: TGTGCCAGCAGGGAGGGGGCCTCTGAAGCTTTCTTT. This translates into CASREGASEAFF.

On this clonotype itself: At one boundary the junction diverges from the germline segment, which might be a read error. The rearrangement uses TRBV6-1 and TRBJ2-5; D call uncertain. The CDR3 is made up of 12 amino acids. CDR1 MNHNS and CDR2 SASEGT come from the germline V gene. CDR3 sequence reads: CASGETSASPYF. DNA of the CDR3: TGTGCCAGCGGTGAAACGAGCGCTAGTCCTTACTTC.

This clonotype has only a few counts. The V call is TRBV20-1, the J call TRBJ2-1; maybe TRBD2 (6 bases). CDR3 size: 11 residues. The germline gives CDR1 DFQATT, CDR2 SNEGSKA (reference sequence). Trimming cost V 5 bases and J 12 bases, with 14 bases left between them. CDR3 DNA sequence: TGCAGTGCTTTCTTGGGGGGTGGGCAGTTCTTC. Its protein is CSAFLGGGQFF.

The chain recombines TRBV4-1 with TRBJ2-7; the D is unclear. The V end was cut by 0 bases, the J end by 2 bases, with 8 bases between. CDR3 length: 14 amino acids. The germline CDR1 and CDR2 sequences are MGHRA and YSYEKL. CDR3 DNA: TGCGCCAGCAGCCAAGATCCAAGAACCTACGAGCAGTACTTC. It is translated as CASSQDPRTYEQYF.

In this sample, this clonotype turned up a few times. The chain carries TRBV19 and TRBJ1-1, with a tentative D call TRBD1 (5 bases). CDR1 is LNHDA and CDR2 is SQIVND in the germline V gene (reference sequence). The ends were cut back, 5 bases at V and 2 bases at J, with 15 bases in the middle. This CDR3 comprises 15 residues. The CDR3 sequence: CASSWGVGANTEAFF. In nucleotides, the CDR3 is TGTGCCAGTAGTTGGGGGGTAGGGGCTAACACTGAAGCTTTCTTT. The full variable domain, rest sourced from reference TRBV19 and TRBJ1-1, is DGGITQSPKYLFRKEGQNVTLSCEQNLNHDAMYWYRQDPGQGLRLIYYSQIVNDFQKGDIAEGYSVSREKKESFPLTVTSAQKNPTAFYLCASSWGVGANTEAFFGQGTRLTVV.

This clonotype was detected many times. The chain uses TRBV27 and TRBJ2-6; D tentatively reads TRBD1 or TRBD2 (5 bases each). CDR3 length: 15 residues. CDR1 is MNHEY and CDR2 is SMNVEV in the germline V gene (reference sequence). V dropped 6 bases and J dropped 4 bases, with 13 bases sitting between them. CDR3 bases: TGTGCCAGCAGCGGGTGGGGGAACGGGGCCAACGTCCTGACTTTC. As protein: CASSGWGNGANVLTF.

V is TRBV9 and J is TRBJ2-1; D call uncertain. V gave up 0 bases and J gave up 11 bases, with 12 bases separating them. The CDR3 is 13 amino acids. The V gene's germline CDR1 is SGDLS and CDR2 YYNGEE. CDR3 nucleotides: TGTGCCAGCAGCGTAGGGCTGGGTCAGAAGCAGTTCTTC. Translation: CASSVGLGQKQFF.

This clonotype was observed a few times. The CDR3 region is CASSSGPQGGNIQYF. In nucleotides, the CDR3 is TGTGCCAGCAGCTCGGGACCACAGGGCGGAAACATTCAGTACTTC. The genes are TRBV7-9 and TRBJ2-4, with D perhaps matching TRBD1 (6 bases). The CDR3 spans 15 residues. Germline CDR1 SEHNR, CDR2 FQNEAQ (reference sequence). Trimming shortened V by 4 bases and J by 6 bases, and 16 bases separated the two germline ends.

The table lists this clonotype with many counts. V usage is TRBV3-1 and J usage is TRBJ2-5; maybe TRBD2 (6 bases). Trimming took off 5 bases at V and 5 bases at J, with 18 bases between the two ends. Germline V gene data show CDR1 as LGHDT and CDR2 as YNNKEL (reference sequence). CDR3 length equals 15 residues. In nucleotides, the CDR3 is TGTGCCAGCAGCTCCAGCGGAGGAGGGGTGGAGACCCAGTACTTC. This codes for CASSSSGGGVETQYF.

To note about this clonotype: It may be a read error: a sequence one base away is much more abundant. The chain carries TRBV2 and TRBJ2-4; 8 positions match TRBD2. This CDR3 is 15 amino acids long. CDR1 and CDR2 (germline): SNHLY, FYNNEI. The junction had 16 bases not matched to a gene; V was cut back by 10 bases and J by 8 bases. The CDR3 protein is CANRALSGAGDIQYF. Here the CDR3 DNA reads TGTGCCAACCGGGCGCTTAGCGGGGCCGGGGACATTCAGTACTTC.

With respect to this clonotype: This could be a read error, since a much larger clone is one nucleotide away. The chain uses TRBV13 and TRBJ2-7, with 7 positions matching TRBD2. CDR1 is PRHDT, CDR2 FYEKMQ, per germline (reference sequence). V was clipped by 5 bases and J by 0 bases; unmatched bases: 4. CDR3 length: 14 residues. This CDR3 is CASSASGVSYEQYF. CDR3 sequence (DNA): TGTGCCAGCAGCGCGAGCGGGGTCTCCTACGAGCAGTACTTC. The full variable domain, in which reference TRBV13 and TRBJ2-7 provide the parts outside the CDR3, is AAGVIQSPRHLIKEKRETATLKCYPIPRHDTVYWYQQGPGQDPQFLISFYEKMQSDKGSIPDRFSAQQFSDYHSELNMSSLELGDSALYFCASSASGVSYEQYFGPGTRLTVT.

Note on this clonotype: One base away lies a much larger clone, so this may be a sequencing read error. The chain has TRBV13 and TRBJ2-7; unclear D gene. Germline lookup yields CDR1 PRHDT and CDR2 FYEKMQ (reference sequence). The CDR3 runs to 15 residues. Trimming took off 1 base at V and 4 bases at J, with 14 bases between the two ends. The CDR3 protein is CASSLVPSEIYEQYF. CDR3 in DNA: TGTGCCAGCAGCTTAGTCCCAAGCGAGATATACGAGCAGTACTTC.

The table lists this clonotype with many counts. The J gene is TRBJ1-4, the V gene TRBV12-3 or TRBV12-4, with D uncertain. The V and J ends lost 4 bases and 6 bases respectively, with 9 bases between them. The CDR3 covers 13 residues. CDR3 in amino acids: CASSWAGYEKLFF. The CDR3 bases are TGTGCCAGCAGTTGGGCAGGCTATGAAAAACTGTTTTTT.

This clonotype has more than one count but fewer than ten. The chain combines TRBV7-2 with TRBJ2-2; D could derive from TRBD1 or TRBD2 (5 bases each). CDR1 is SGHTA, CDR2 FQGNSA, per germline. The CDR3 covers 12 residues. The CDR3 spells CGLIGGAGELFF. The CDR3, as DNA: TGTGGGCTTATTGGGGGAGCCGGGGAGCTGTTTTTT.

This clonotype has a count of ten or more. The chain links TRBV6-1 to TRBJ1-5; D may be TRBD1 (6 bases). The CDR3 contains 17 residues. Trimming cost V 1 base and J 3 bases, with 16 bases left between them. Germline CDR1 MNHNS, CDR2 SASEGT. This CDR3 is CASSEDPSGVPNQPQHF. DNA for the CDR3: TGTGCCAGCAGTGAAGATCCATCAGGGGTGCCCAATCAGCCCCAGCATTTT.

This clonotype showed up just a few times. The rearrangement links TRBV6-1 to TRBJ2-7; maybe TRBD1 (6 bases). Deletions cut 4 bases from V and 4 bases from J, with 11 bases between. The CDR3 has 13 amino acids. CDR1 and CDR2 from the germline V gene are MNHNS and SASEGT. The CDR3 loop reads CASSVGTTYEQYF. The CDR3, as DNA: TGTGCCAGCAGTGTCGGGACAACTTACGAGCAGTACTTC.

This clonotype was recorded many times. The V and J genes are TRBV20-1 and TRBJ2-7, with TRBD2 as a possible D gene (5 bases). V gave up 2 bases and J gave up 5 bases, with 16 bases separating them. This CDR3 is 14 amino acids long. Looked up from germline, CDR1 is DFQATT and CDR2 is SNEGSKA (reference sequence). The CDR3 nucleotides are TGCAGTGCTAGACGGAGGACCGATTATAACGAGCAGTACTTC. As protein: CSARRRTDYNEQYF.

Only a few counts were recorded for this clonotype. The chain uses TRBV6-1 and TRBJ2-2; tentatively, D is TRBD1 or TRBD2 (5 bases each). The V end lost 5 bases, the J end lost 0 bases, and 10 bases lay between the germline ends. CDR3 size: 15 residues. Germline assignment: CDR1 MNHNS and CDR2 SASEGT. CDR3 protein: CASSRDATNTGELFF. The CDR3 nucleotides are TGTGCCAGCAGTCGGGACGCTACGAACACCGGGGAGCTGTTTTTT.

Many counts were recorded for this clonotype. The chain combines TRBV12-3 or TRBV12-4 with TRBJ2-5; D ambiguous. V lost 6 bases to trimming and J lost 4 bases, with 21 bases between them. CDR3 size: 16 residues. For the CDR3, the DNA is TGTGCCAGCAGCCCTGTGAGAGCACGAAACCGAGAGACCCAGTACTTC. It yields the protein CASSPVRARNRETQYF.

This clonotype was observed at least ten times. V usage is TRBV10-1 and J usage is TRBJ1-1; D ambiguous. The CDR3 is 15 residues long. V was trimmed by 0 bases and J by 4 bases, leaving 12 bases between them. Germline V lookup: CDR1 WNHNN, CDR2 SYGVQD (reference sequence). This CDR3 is CASSESAEVGTEAFF. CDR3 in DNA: TGCGCCAGCAGTGAGTCGGCTGAAGTGGGCACTGAAGCTTTCTTT.